This T cell receptor beta chain appears in the sequencing data of a study of blood T cell repertoires in COVID-19. Overall study context: Acute and convalescent COVID-19 samples came from the United States, Italy and Spain. PBMCs, B-cell-depleted T cells, or T cells were the source of the cDNA or gDNA that made up the material.

Unmatched junction bases numbered 12, after V lost 2 bases and J lost 0 bases. This CDR3 spans 19 amino acids. From germline, CDR1 is SGHAT and CDR2 FQNNGV. Profiling relied on immunoSEQ multiplex PCR, and the TCRdb table lists in-frame clones only, not all of them. The sample shows more than 200,000 clones, around 88% of them seen only once. Material: peripheral blood. This chain connects TRBV11-2 to TRBJ2-5, with 10 bases lining up with TRBD2. The receptor comes from a man aged 30 to 45 with active or convalescent COVID-19. The CDR3 region is CASSLILSSSGGDQETQYF. As DNA, the CDR3 is TGTGCCAGCAGCTTAATTCTGTCCTCCAGCGGGGGGGACCAAGAGACCCAGTACTTC.